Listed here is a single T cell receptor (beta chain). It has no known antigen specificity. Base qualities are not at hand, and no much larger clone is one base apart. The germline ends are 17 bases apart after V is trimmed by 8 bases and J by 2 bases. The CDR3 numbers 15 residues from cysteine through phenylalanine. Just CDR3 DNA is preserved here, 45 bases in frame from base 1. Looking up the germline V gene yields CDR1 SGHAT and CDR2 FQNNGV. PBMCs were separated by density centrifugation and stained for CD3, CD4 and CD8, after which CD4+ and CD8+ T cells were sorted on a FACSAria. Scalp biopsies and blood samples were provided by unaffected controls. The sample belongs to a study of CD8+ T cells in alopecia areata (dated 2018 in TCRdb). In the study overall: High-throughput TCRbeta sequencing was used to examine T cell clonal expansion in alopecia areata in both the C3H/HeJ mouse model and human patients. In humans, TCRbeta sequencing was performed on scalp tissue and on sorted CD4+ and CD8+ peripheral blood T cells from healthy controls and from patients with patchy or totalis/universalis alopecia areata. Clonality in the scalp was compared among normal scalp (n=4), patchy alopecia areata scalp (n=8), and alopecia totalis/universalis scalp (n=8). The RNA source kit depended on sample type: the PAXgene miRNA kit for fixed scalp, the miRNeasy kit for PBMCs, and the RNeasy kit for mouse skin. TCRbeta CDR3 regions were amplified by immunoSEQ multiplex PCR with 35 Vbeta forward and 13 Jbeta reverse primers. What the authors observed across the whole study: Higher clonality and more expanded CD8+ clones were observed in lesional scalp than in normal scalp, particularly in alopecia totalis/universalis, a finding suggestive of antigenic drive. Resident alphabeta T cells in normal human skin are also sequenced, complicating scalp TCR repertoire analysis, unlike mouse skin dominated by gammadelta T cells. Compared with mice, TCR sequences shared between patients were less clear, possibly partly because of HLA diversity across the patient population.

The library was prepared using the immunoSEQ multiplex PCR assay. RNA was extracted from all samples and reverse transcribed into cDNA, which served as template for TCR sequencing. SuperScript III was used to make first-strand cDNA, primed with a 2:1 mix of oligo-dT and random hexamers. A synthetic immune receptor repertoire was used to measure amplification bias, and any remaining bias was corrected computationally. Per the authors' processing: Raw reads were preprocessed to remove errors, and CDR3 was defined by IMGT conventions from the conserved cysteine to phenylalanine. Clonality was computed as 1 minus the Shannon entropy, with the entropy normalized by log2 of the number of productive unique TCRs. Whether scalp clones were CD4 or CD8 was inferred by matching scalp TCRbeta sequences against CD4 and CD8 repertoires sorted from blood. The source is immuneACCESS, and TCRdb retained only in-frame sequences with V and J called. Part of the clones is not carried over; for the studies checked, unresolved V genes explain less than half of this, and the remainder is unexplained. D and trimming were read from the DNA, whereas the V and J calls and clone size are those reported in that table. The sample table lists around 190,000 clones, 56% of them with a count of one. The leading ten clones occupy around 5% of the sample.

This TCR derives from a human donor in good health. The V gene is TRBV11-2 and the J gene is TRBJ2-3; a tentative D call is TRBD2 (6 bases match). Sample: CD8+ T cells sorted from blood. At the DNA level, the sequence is TGTGCCAGCGGTATCATCGGAGGGTTCACAGATACGCAGTATTTT. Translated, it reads CASGIIGGFTDTQYF.